The rows below give T cell receptor beta chains drawn from one sample of a study of blood T cell repertoires in COVID-19. Generated by immunoSEQ multiplex PCR, the TCRdb table keeps only in-frame clones and is missing some. This sample has about 120,000 clones, with roughly 89% found just once. The specimen was peripheral blood. These receptors came from a woman in her sixties with COVID-19, enrolled during active disease. The CDR3 runs from the conserved cysteine through the conserved F or W. Fields, in order: V gene, clone size, D gene, J gene, CDR3 protein, CDR3 DNA. A D gene is named only where the DNA matches it firmly. Rows give clone size only sometimes, using once, few, many, or a class for an expanded clone.

TRBV5-1	-	TRBD1	TRBJ2-3	CASSFSQGSTDTQYF	TGCGCCAGCAGCTTTTCACAGGGGAGCACAGATACGCAGTATTTT
TRBV19	-	-	TRBJ2-5	CASSITGRGETQYF	TGTGCCAGTAGTATTACAGGGAGGGGAGAGACCCAGTACTTC
TRBV5-4	-	TRBD1	TRBJ1-5	CASSLRTGDWADQPQHF	TGTGCCAGCAGCTTGAGGACAGGGGATTGGGCGGACCAGCCCCAGCATTTT
TRBV5-1	-	TRBD2	TRBJ2-2	CASSTRLAGNTGELFF	TGCGCCAGCAGCACGAGACTAGCGGGGAACACCGGGGAGCTGTTTTTT
TRBV7-2	-	TRBD1	TRBJ1-6	CASRTGSYNSPLHF	TGTGCCAGCAGGACAGGGTCCTATAATTCACCCCTCCACTTT
TRBV6-2/TRBV6-3	-	-	TRBJ1-3	CASSYSAGRNTIYF	TGTGCCAGCAGTTACTCGGCAGGGAGGAACACCATATATTTT
TRBV7-9	once	TRBD2	TRBJ2-7	CASSRAGGKDDEQYF	TGTGCCAGCAGCCGAGCGGGGGGCAAAGATGACGAGCAGTACTTC
TRBV6-2/TRBV6-3	-	TRBD2	TRBJ2-2	CASSYSWTRVAGELFF	TGTGCCAGCAGTTACTCTTGGACTAGGGTGGCCGGGGAGCTGTTTTTT
TRBV6-6	-	TRBD1	TRBJ2-2	CASSHPGQEKNTGELFF	TGTGCCAGCAGTCACCCGGGACAGGAAAAGAACACCGGGGAGCTGTTTTTT
TRBV15	-	-	TRBJ1-4	CATSRPQGNNEKLFF	TGTGCCACCAGCAGACCCCAGGGGAATAATGAAAAACTGTTTTTT
TRBV4-2	few	TRBD1	TRBJ1-2	CASSQDRQGRGYTF	TGTGCCAGCAGCCAAGATCGACAGGGCCGGGGCTACACCTTC
TRBV6-5	-	-	TRBJ1-5	CASKKEITNWSQHF	TGTGCCAGCAAAAAAGAGATTACCAATTGGTCCCAGCATTTT
TRBV5-4	-	TRBD2	TRBJ2-3	CASSSKTTSGGRTDTQYF	TGTGCCAGCAGCTCCAAGACGACTAGCGGGGGCCGCACAGATACGCAGTATTTT
TRBV6-6	once	-	TRBJ2-7	CASSYTGTNYEQYF	TGTGCCAGCAGTTACACAGGGACAAATTACGAGCAGTACTTC
TRBV5-1	-	-	TRBJ1-4	CASGSQGSAAEKLFF	TGCGCCAGCGGGTCACAGGGCAGCGCCGCTGAAAAACTGTTTTTT
TRBV7-9	-	TRBD1	TRBJ2-5	CASSPGQGPETQYF	TGTGCCAGCAGCCCGGGACAGGGGCCAGAGACCCAGTACTTC
TRBV3-1/TRBV3-2	few	-	TRBJ2-7	CASSTRNYEQYF	TGTGCCAGCAGCACCAGGAACTACGAGCAGTACTTC
TRBV11-1	-	TRBD1	TRBJ1-1	CASSDGTGAAAFF	TGTGCCAGCAGCGATGGGACAGGAGCGGCAGCTTTCTTT
TRBV5-5	-	TRBD1	TRBJ1-1	CASSLPDRGRITEAFF	TGTGCCAGCAGCTTACCCGACAGGGGGAGGATCACTGAAGCTTTCTTT
TRBV18	once	TRBD2	TRBJ2-1	CASSRRLAGGPGEQFF	TGTGCCAGCTCACGTCGACTAGCGGGGGGGCCGGGTGAGCAGTTCTTC
TRBV5-1	-	-	TRBJ2-7	CASSLQLRYEQYF	TGCGCCAGCAGCTTGCAATTGCGGTACGAGCAGTACTTC
TRBV11-3	-	-	TRBJ2-2	CASSPSGGGMAGELFF	TGTGCCAGCAGCCCCTCAGGGGGAGGTATGGCCGGGGAGCTGTTTTTT
TRBV12-3/TRBV12-4	-	TRBD1	TRBJ2-5	CASTRQGETQYF	TGTGCCAGCACACGACAGGGAGAGACCCAGTACTTC
TRBV18	few	TRBD1	TRBJ1-1	CASSPDRGRGVAFF	TGTGCCAGCTCACCTGACAGGGGGCGGGGAGTAGCTTTCTTT
TRBV5-1	-	TRBD1	TRBJ2-1	CASSDRASSYNEQFF	TGCGCCAGCTCTGACAGGGCGAGCTCCTACAATGAGCAGTTCTTC
TRBV2	-	-	TRBJ1-5	CASSSMGLQHF	TGTGCCAGCAGCTCTATGGGCCTCCAGCATTTT
TRBV30	-	TRBD1	TRBJ1-1	CAWSPRTGVSWTEAFF	TGTGCCTGGAGTCCCCGGACAGGGGTATCGTGGACTGAAGCTTTCTTT
TRBV10-3	-	-	TRBJ1-1	CAISDRENTEAFF	TGTGCCATCAGTGACAGGGAGAACACTGAAGCTTTCTTT
TRBV2	-	-	TRBJ1-1	CASRQSEQLEAFF	TGTGCCAGCAGACAATCCGAACAGCTTGAAGCTTTCTTT
TRBV30	-	TRBD1	TRBJ2-7	CAWSTGTGAYEQYF	TGTGCCTGGAGTACCGGGACAGGGGCTTACGAGCAGTACTTC
TRBV5-5	-	-	TRBJ1-1	CASSLVVRGWNTEAFF	TGTGCCAGCAGCTTGGTTGTTCGGGGGTGGAACACTGAAGCTTTCTTT
TRBV15	-	TRBD1	TRBJ2-3	CATRRDRGRITHADTQYF	TGTGCCACCAGGAGGGACAGGGGGCGAATAACACACGCAGATACGCAGTATTTT
TRBV5-5	-	-	TRBJ1-2	CASSLEQNNYGYTF	TGTGCCAGCAGCTTGGAACAAAATAACTATGGCTACACCTTC
TRBV10-3	-	-	TRBJ2-7	CAISERTSYEQYF	TGTGCCATCAGTGAGAGGACAAGCTACGAGCAGTACTTC
TRBV9	-	-	TRBJ2-7	CASSVGNSAGTYEQYF	TGTGCCAGCAGCGTAGGGAACTCGGCGGGTACCTACGAGCAGTACTTC
TRBV12-3/TRBV12-4	-	-	TRBJ2-6	CASTLSGANVLTF	TGTGCCAGCACTCTCTCTGGGGCCAACGTCCTGACTTTC
TRBV24-1	-	TRBD2	TRBJ2-3	CATSDSLAGSTDTQYF	TGTGCCACCAGTGACTCACTAGCGGGGTCCACAGATACGCAGTATTTT
TRBV7-9	-	TRBD2	TRBJ2-1	CASSPVAGVNNEQFF	TGTGCCAGCAGCCCGGTAGCGGGGGTGAACAATGAGCAGTTCTTC
TRBV18	-	-	TRBJ1-1	CASSPTVGLEAFF	TGTGCCAGCTCACCGACAGTGGGTCTTGAAGCTTTCTTT
TRBV11-2	-	TRBD2	TRBJ2-3	CASSSRLAGNPSSTDTQYF	TGTGCCAGCAGCTCCAGACTAGCGGGGAATCCCTCCAGCACAGATACGCAGTATTTT
TRBV10-3	-	-	TRBJ2-7	CAISGMVGDEQYF	TGTGCCATCAGTGGGATGGTGGGCGACGAGCAGTACTTC
TRBV18	once	TRBD1	TRBJ2-7	CASSPQGEYYEQYF	TGTGCCAGCTCACCGCAGGGGGAATACTACGAGCAGTACTTC
TRBV7-9	-	TRBD1	TRBJ2-1	CASSPRDRVYNEQFF	TGTGCCAGCAGCCCCCGGGACAGAGTTTACAATGAGCAGTTCTTC
TRBV13	many	TRBD2	TRBJ2-2	CASSFGGGTGELFF	TGTGCCAGCAGCTTCGGGGGGGGCACCGGGGAGCTGTTTTTT
TRBV7-9	-	TRBD1	TRBJ2-1	CASSLVRGRSYNEQFF	TGTGCCAGCAGCTTAGTTAGGGGGCGATCCTACAATGAGCAGTTCTTC
TRBV5-5	once	-	TRBJ2-3	CASSLTSGRTDTQYF	TGTGCCAGCAGCTTGACGAGCGGGCGCACAGATACGCAGTATTTT
TRBV7-8	-	TRBD1	TRBJ1-4	CASSRMTGRLREKLFF	TGTGCCAGCAGCAGAATGACAGGGCGGTTGAGGGAAAAACTGTTTTTT
TRBV27	-	-	TRBJ2-2	CASGRTAIKGGELFF	TGTGCCAGCGGTCGGACAGCCATAAAAGGCGGGGAGCTGTTTTTT
TRBV28	-	TRBD2	TRBJ2-5	CASSFVGGYQETQYF	TGTGCCAGCAGTTTTGTGGGGGGGTACCAAGAGACCCAGTACTTC
TRBV3-1/TRBV3-2	-	TRBD1	TRBJ2-5	CASSQGPGQRETQYF	TGTGCCAGCAGCCAAGGGCCGGGACAGCGAGAGACCCAGTACTTC
TRBV30	-	-	TRBJ2-7	CAWSVGRSYEQYF	TGTGCCTGGAGTGTAGGGAGATCCTACGAGCAGTACTTC
TRBV7-9	-	TRBD2	TRBJ2-1	CASSSGLAGTYNEQFF	TGTGCCAGCAGCTCAGGACTAGCGGGGACCTACAATGAGCAGTTCTTC
TRBV6-5	-	-	TRBJ1-6	CASSYEGVDSPLHF	TGTGCCAGCAGTTACGAGGGAGTCGATTCACCCCTCCACTTT